This passage covers 17 T cell receptor beta chains from one sample sequenced in a study of T cell responses to AZD1222 COVID-19 vaccine. The data were produced by immunoSEQ multiplex PCR, yet TCRdb's version contains in-frame clones alone and is incomplete. The repertoire includes around 50,000 clones, approximately 83% of them detected once, and 15% to 20% sits in the top ten. The specimen was peripheral blood, collected on day 0 of AZD1222 vaccination. Receptors were obtained from an adult in good health.

V gene TRBV27 combines with J gene TRBJ1-2; D ambiguous. The CDR3 sequence is 13 residues long. CDR1 and CDR2 from the germline V gene are MNHEY and SMNVEV (reference sequence). V was pared by 3 bases and J by 8 bases, with 13 bases between. CDR3 residues: CASSFSPGIGYTF. CDR3 sequence (DNA): TGTGCCAGCAGTTTTTCCCCGGGTATAGGCTACACCTTC.

This clone was picked up a small number of times. The genes are TRBV4-1 and TRBJ1-2; 10 nucleotides match TRBD1. J was trimmed by 5 bases and V by 0 bases; bases with no gene match: 15. In germline, CDR1 is MGHRA, CDR2 YSYEKL. The CDR3 is made up of 19 amino acids. In DNA, the CDR3 is TGCGCCAGCAGCCAAGATGCGTCCTTCTTGGGACAGGGGTATTATGGCTACACCTTC. It translates to CASSQDASFLGQGYYGYTF.

V and J are TRBV19 and TRBJ2-3, with D perhaps matching TRBD2 (5 bases). Trimming stripped 6 bases from V and 4 bases from J, with 14 bases between. CDR3 size: 14 residues. CDR1 and CDR2 (germline): LNHDA, SQIVND (reference sequence). Here the CDR3 DNA reads TGTGCCAGTAGGTTAGCCCCAGCGGCAGATACGCAGTATTTT. Translation: CASRLAPAADTQYF.

The chain joins TRBV24-1 to TRBJ1-1, with a tentative D call TRBD1 (5 bases). The CDR3 runs 13 residues. V lost 9 bases to trimming and J lost 8 bases, with 18 bases between them. Germline loops: CDR1 KGHDR, CDR2 SFDVKD. CDR3 nucleotides: TGTGCCACCCAAATGGGGGGATACGGGGAAGCTTTCTTT. This gives the protein CATQMGGYGEAFF.

This clone came up once. V is TRBV2 and J is TRBJ1-2; weak D call: TRBD1 (6 bases). The CDR3 length is 14 residues. From germline, CDR1 is SNHLY and CDR2 FYNNEI. Trimming pared 1 base from V and 8 bases from J, leaving 14 bases between. The CDR3 here is CASSEERGVKGYTF. The DNA for the CDR3 is TGTGCCAGCAGTGAAGAGAGGGGGGTAAAAGGCTACACCTTC.

This clone has only one observation. The chain links TRBV11-2 to TRBJ1-1; 8 positions agree with TRBD1. J was trimmed by 0 bases and V by 2 bases; bases with no gene match: 14. Germline V lookup: CDR1 SGHAT, CDR2 FQNNGV. This CDR3 comprises 19 residues. The chain's CDR3 is CASSLMAGTGGGMNTEAFF. The DNA of the CDR3 is TGTGCCAGCAGCTTAATGGCCGGGACAGGAGGAGGGATGAACACTGAAGCTTTCTTT.

This CDR3 reads CASSLGGRGETQYF. CDR3 in DNA: TGCGCCAGCAGCTTGGGCGGGAGGGGAGAGACCCAGTACTTC. V is TRBV5-1 and J is TRBJ2-5, with 9 bases identical to TRBD2. J lost 4 bases, V lost 0 bases, and 1 base had no gene match. The CDR3 length is 14 residues. Germline values: CDR1 SGHRS, CDR2 YFSETQ.

The V and J genes are TRBV30 and TRBJ2-7, with D possibly being TRBD2 (6 bases). The CDR3 is made up of 11 amino acids. The germline V gene has CDR1 GTSNPN and CDR2 SVGIG (reference sequence). V lost 8 bases to trimming and J lost 2 bases, with 10 bases between them. CDR3 DNA sequence: TGTGCCGGGGGGTTTGCCTACGAGCAGTACTTC. This translates into CAGGFAYEQYF.

This clone appeared once. The chain combines TRBV7-3 with TRBJ1-1; D not certain. Trimming removed 2 bases from V and 6 bases from J, with 10 bases in between. There are 13 residues in the CDR3. Per germline, CDR1 SGHTA and CDR2 FQGTGA. This chain's CDR3 is CASSLDEPSEAFF. CDR3 nucleotide sequence: TGTGCCAGCAGCTTAGATGAACCCTCTGAAGCTTTCTTT.

The genes are TRBV18 and TRBJ1-1, with D hard to call. Trimming took off 2 bases at V and 1 base at J, with 8 bases between the two ends. This CDR3 has 14 residues. From germline, CDR1 is KGHSH and CDR2 LQKENI. Here the CDR3 reads CASSPATKNTEAFF. CDR3 nucleotide sequence: TGTGCCAGCTCACCAGCGACAAAGAACACTGAAGCTTTCTTT.

This sequence joins TRBV21-1 and TRBJ1-2; the table's TRBD1 call for D was not verified on the DNA. TRBV21-1 constitutes a pseudogene. This CDR3 has 14 residues. The CDR3 loop reads CASSKETAGNGYTF. CDR3 DNA sequence: TGTGCCAGCAGCAAAGAGACGGCAGGGAATGGCTACACCTTC.

This chain connects TRBV10-3 to TRBJ2-7; 11 nucleotides align to TRBD1. Germline loops: CDR1 ENHRY, CDR2 SYGVKD. The V segment lost 8 bases and the J segment 3 bases; nucleotides outside the gene matches: 6. CDR3 size: 14 residues. The CDR3 sequence is CAISEGTGGYEQYF. In DNA form, the CDR3 reads TGTGCCATCTCCGAGGGGACAGGGGGCTACGAGCAGTACTTC.

The chain employs TRBV6-2 or TRBV6-3 and TRBJ2-7, with 9 bases identical to TRBD2. Trimming removed 6 bases from V and 3 bases from J; junction bases left unmatched: 6. This CDR3 contains 14 residues. Germline lookup yields CDR1 MNHEY and CDR2 SVGEGT. CDR3 DNA sequence: TGTGCCAGCAGCTTAGCGGGAGTATTCTACGAGCAGTACTTC. Its translation is CASSLAGVFYEQYF.

The rearrangement uses TRBV7-8 and TRBJ1-5; the D gene is possibly TRBD1 (5 bases). V lost 1 base and J lost 5, with 12 bases in between. This CDR3 has 15 residues. Per the germline V gene, CDR1 is SGHVS and CDR2 is FQNEAQ. CDR3 loop: CASSLGAGYHQPQHF. CDR3 DNA: TGTGCCAGCAGCTTAGGGGCAGGGTATCATCAGCCCCAGCATTTT.

The rearrangement uses TRBV5-5 and TRBJ2-5; 7 bases are a match to TRBD1. The germline V gene has CDR1 SGHKS and CDR2 YYEKEE (reference sequence). The V segment lost 5 bases and the J segment 5 bases; nucleotides outside the gene matches: 9. The CDR3 sequence is 14 residues long. CDR3 protein: CASSRTTGLETQYF. CDR3 DNA: TGTGCCAGCAGTCGTACGACAGGGCTGGAGACCCAGTACTTC.

The gene calls are TRBV7-9 and TRBJ1-5; D is unclear. CDR3 length: 12 residues. Germline CDR1 reads SEHNR; CDR2 reads FQNEAQ (reference sequence). V gave up 1 base and J gave up 6 bases, with 4 bases separating them. CDR3 in amino acids: CASSLESQPQHF. CDR3 nucleotide sequence: TGTGCCAGCAGCTTAGAGAGTCAGCCCCAGCATTTT.

The rearrangement links TRBV6-5 to TRBJ2-7, with a tentative D call TRBD1 (5 bases). Trimming shortened V by 7 bases and J by 2 bases, and 9 bases separated the two germline ends. CDR1 is MNHEY and CDR2 is SVGAGI in the germline V gene. The CDR3 totals 12 residues. CDR3 bases: TGTGCCAGCACTGGCAGGGCCTACGAGCAGTACTTC. Protein: CASTGRAYEQYF.